This paragraph covers one T cell receptor beta chain sequence. Its antigen specificity is not known. Base qualities are not at hand, and no much larger clone is one base apart. For bulk TCRbeta sequencing, genomic DNA was extracted from tumor biopsies or peripheral blood, and input amounts ranged from 616 ng to 6,004 ng. All patients had histologically proven advanced or metastatic basal or squamous cell carcinoma and were poor candidates for surgical resection. Of the 11 patients in the basal cell carcinoma cohort, roughly eight underwent bulk tumor TCR sequencing. The immunoSEQ platform was used for deep TCRbeta sequencing. Per the authors' processing: Only productive rearrangements were exported from the immunoSEQ Analyzer for downstream analysis. T cell phenotypes were assigned to bulk TCRbeta clonotypes by matching the clonotypes to single-cell RNA+TCR-seq clones that had the same TCRbeta sequence. Using bulk TCR sequencing data, clone enrichment in tumor was calculated by dividing a clone's tumor frequency by the same clone's PBMC frequency. GLIPH was used to sort TCRs into specificity groups, which are clusters of distinct TCRs that likely recognize common antigens through shared CDR3 motifs. In TCRdb, the immuneACCESS table is reduced to in-frame sequences with V and J assigned. These tables do not hold every clone; where another copy was compared, an unresolved V gene accounts for under half, and the others remain unexplained. That table furnishes V, J and clone size, whereas the DNA furnished D and trimming. A total of some 20,000 clones appear in this sample, approximately 81% of them only once. The ten most abundant clones make up about 25% of the sample.

This entry belongs to a study of T cells in tumors after PD-1 blockade (dated by TCRdb to 2018 to 2020). Regarding the complete study: Patients with prior checkpoint blockade, systemic immunosuppressant use, or recent radiotherapy or other anti-cancer therapy within 4 weeks were excluded. Bulk TCR sequencing was performed on about 10 peripheral blood samples from four to six patients to compare blood and tumor clonotypes. An average of around 110,000 TCR templates (range roughly 23,000-270,000) and around 36,000 unique clonotypes was obtained for peripheral blood samples. RECIST version 1.1 was used to assess clinical response. Pembrolizumab 200 mg every 3 weeks or cemiplimab 350 mg every 2 weeks was administered to patients. Paired single-cell RNA and TCR sequencing was performed on site-matched tumors from BCC or SCC patients before and after anti-PD-1 therapy. Ongoing daily vismodegib 150 mg was also given to a subset of patients during anti-PD-1 treatment. General findings and caveats noted by the study authors: The source of novel T cell clones was not identified, and lymphoid organs or rare unexpanded clones within the tumor or the tumor periphery could be included among the possible sources. Around 40% of tumor TCR clonotypes were found in blood, and some novel exhausted tumor clones appeared in pre-treatment blood, suggesting peripheral recruitment.

Deletion took 6 bases off V and 6 bases off J, with a span of 14 bases between the germline ends. CDR1 and CDR2, looked up from the germline V gene, are MNHEY and SVGAGI. The CDR3 holds 14 amino acids from the cysteine to the phenylalanine. The retained sequence is limited to the CDR3, 42 bases, with the frame set at the first base. The TCR comes from a human donor with advanced basal cell or squamous cell carcinoma (not recorded which). This sample comprised PBMCs, obtained after anti-PD-1 therapy. The chain is made from TRBV6-5 and TRBJ1-4; the D region possibly corresponds to TRBD1 (5 bases align). The nucleotides read TGTGCCAGCAGGGGACCTTCAAGATATGAAAAACTGTTTTTT. This encodes CASRGPSRYEKLFF.